This entry describes one TCR beta chain. The data were taken from a study of blood T cell repertoires in COVID-19. Overall study context: Sources were T cells, B-cell-depleted T cells, or PBMCs; the material itself was cDNA or gDNA.

Using immunoSEQ multiplex PCR, the repertoire was profiled, and TCRdb retains in-frame clones only, with some absent. Here the sample spans about 38,000 clones, 70% to 90% being singletons. The germline gives CDR1 MNHEY, CDR2 SVGEGT. This CDR3 comprises 14 residues. The germline V and J ends were trimmed by 4 bases and 8 bases, with 17 bases remaining between them. The chain combines TRBV6-2 or TRBV6-3 with TRBJ2-5; D might be TRBD1 (5 bases). Material for sequencing was peripheral blood. This clonotype originated in a man aged 65 to 79 with active COVID-19. The CDR3 region is CASSSRTTKRTQYF. The DNA of the CDR3 is TGTGCCAGCAGTTCCAGGACAACCAAGAGAACCCAGTACTTC.